This is a list of T cell receptor beta chains from one sample in a study of neoadjuvant anti-PD-1 for oral cavity cancer. Libraries were prepared by immunoSEQ multiplex PCR; TCRdb keeps only in-frame clonotypes and omits some of them. The sample consists of roughly 25,000 clones, approximately 27% of them appearing once. The specimen comprised tumor tissue, sampled after nivolumab (anti-PD-1) treatment. Receptor source: a person between 35 and 79 years old with oral cavity squamous cell carcinoma. Each CDR3 is given without its conserved first and last residue. A row's size may be missing; if present it is once, few, many or a size class.

clone size	J gene	V gene	CDR3 protein
-	TRBJ2-3	TRBV7-3	ASSPAGGSRTDTQY
many	TRBJ2-7	TRBV2	ATTQADSYEQY
-	TRBJ1-1	TRBV11-2	ASSPIRDRRPNTEAF
-	TRBJ2-3	TRBV6-4	ASSVTSGRFADTQY
-	TRBJ2-3	TRBV9	ASSARQNTDTQY
-	TRBJ1-1	TRBV19	ASSPRQGAFQETEAF
-	TRBJ1-2	TRBV4-2	ASSPGQGPSAPYT
-	TRBJ2-7	TRBV7-2	ASSLGGTSSGLGEQY
-	TRBJ1-2	TRBV28	ASSLMTGEPYGYT
-	TRBJ1-1	TRBV18	ASSSGTTNTEAF
-	TRBJ1-1	TRBV7-8	ASSFTKDTLNTEAF
-	TRBJ2-7	TRBV6-6	ASSYSGQGAYEQY
few	TRBJ2-3	TRBV18	ASSPQQGADTQY
few	TRBJ1-4	TRBV11-2	ASSLFGGEKLF
few	TRBJ1-5	TRBV5-1	ASSFGYNQPQH
-	TRBJ2-7	TRBV6-6	ASSYQSTGTGEQY
few	TRBJ2-1	TRBV5-4	ASSHQGGRRYNEQF
-	TRBJ2-6	TRBV4-1	ASSQRIRPGSGANVLT
-	TRBJ2-1	TRBV9	ASSVGFVSLSYNEQF
few	TRBJ1-1	TRBV19	ASSSQSGGGTEAF
-	TRBJ2-3	TRBV29-1	SAEKSLTDTQY
-	TRBJ2-1	TRBV5-1	ASSRDSVNNEQF
-	TRBJ1-6	TRBV4-1	ASSQEAGRGSPLH
-	TRBJ2-3	TRBV18	ASSPRSWEGLSDTQY
many	TRBJ2-1	TRBV9	ASSVGLAGGFYNEQF
many	TRBJ1-2	TRBV29-1	SVDLSWQGYYGYT
-	TRBJ1-1	TRBV28	ASRPGGGGTEAF
-	TRBJ1-1	TRBV5-1	ASSLAGRGTNTEAF
medium-sized	TRBJ1-5	TRBV29-1	SVSLPPSSNQPQH
-	TRBJ1-2	TRBV29-1	SVNWDRLWAGYT
few	TRBJ2-5	TRBV11-2	ASSLVSETQY
-	TRBJ1-2	TRBV7-9	ASSFLTANYGYT
few	TRBJ2-5	TRBV5-1	ASSLEEGAWETQY
few	TRBJ2-5	TRBV10-2	ASSESQGGETQY
-	TRBJ2-6	TRBV5-6	ASSRSGANVLT
few	TRBJ1-2	TRBV14	ASSQTGQGPYRYT
-	TRBJ1-4	TRBV5-6	ASRFGMGVNEKLF
few	TRBJ2-1	TRBV6-4	ASSDSEAGGYNEQF
few	TRBJ2-2	TRBV7-3	ASSPRGGANTGELF
few	TRBJ1-2	TRBV5-1	ASSLQQGVDGYT